This T cell receptor beta chain was sequenced during a study of blood T cell repertoires in COVID-19. Study-wide context: Nucleic acid was either cDNA or gDNA, and it came from T cells, B-cell-depleted T cells, or PBMCs.

The CDR3 is 15 amino acids. CDR1 and CDR2 (germline): SGHKS, YYEKEE (reference sequence). V was pared by 2 bases and J by 5 bases, with 13 bases between. Data came from immunoSEQ multiplex PCR; TCRdb stores just in-frame clones and leaves some out. The sample contains under 55,000 clones, more than 70% of which appear only once. Sequenced input: peripheral blood. V and J are TRBV5-5 and TRBJ1-4; D perhaps matches TRBD1 (5 bases). The receptor comes from a human donor in a cohort sampled during active COVID-19. CDR3 DNA: TGTGCCAGCAGCTTAGGATTGGCAGGGAATGAAAAACTGTTTTTT. This encodes CASSLGLAGNEKLFF.